A selection of T cell receptor beta chains follows, all from one sample in a study of PD-L1 blockade in urothelial cancer. Sequencing used immunoSEQ multiplex PCR; TCRdb keeps in-frame clones, though not all of them. The sample lists 70,000 to 75,000 clones; roughly nine tenths were seen once. The sequencing used PBMCs, collected around atezolizumab (anti-PD-L1) treatment. The receptors here all came from a man aged 60 to 75 with urothelial cancer. CDR3s include the opening cysteine and the closing phenylalanine or tryptophan. Expanded clones get a size class; other rows say once, few or many, or leave the size out.

len: 15
abundance: NA
v_gene: TRBV5-1
CDR3aa: CASSSYREGLASQYF

len: 17
abundance: NA
v_gene: TRBV11-2
CDR3aa: CASSSPTGKMVNYGYTF

len: 13
abundance: NA
v_gene: TRBV19
CDR3aa: CASRDSLNQPQHF

len: 17
abundance: NA
v_gene: TRBV7-9
CDR3aa: CASSPPSGQTNTGELFF

len: 15
abundance: NA
v_gene: TRBV28
CDR3aa: CASSSGTASTDTQYF

len: 15
abundance: NA
v_gene: TRBV13
CDR3aa: CASIQYRLLNTEAFF

len: 15
abundance: once
v_gene: TRBV11-2
CDR3aa: CASSLGGQRGQPQHF

len: 18
abundance: NA
v_gene: TRBV4-3
CDR3aa: CASSQDRVAGVRGYEQYF

len: 15
abundance: NA
v_gene: TRBV15
CDR3aa: CATSRDRGRGYGYTF

len: 18
abundance: NA
v_gene: TRBV28
CDR3aa: CASTLTSGRLIYTGELFF

len: 14
abundance: NA
v_gene: TRBV5-1
CDR3aa: CASSLGAGTYEQYF

len: 15
abundance: medium-sized
v_gene: TRBV6-1
CDR3aa: CASSEGVGGYYEQYF

len: 13
abundance: NA
v_gene: TRBV6-5
CDR3aa: CASSYGQGGGYTF

len: 15
abundance: NA
v_gene: TRBV5-4
CDR3aa: CASRDIAGGIETQYF

len: 17
abundance: NA
v_gene: TRBV11-2
CDR3aa: CASRGQGQGARPYEQYF

len: 15
abundance: NA
v_gene: TRBV2
CDR3aa: CASSEEAGGVDEQFF

len: 13
abundance: once
v_gene: TRBV12-5
CDR3aa: CASGEEPNQPQHF

len: 14
abundance: NA
v_gene: TRBV10-3
CDR3aa: CAISEGLAGNEQFF

len: 15
abundance: NA
v_gene: TRBV6-5
CDR3aa: CASRTAGTATYGYTF

len: 17
abundance: NA
v_gene: TRBV10-1
CDR3aa: CASSESTRGAAGNEQFF

len: 14
abundance: NA
v_gene: TRBV5-1
CDR3aa: CASGSQGAYNEQFF

len: 15
abundance: NA
v_gene: TRBV5-6
CDR3aa: CASSSLRAGTGEQYF

len: 16
abundance: NA
v_gene: TRBV6-5
CDR3aa: CASSYLGHAMNTEAFF

len: 14
abundance: NA
v_gene: TRBV5-5
CDR3aa: CASSLRQSGYGYTF

len: 15
abundance: NA
v_gene: TRBV7-2
CDR3aa: CASSGAGGKNTEAFF

len: 14
abundance: NA
v_gene: TRBV2
CDR3aa: CATKLSGPQETQYF

len: 13
abundance: NA
v_gene: TRBV6-1
CDR3aa: CASTRDRGPVAFF

len: 14
abundance: NA
v_gene: TRBV5-4
CDR3aa: CASSQRGPLSEQYF

len: 14
abundance: NA
v_gene: TRBV6-6
CDR3aa: CASSYGTGIGGYTF

len: 11
abundance: NA
v_gene: TRBV5-1
CDR3aa: CASSLGVDKYF

len: 16
abundance: once
v_gene: TRBV18
CDR3aa: CASSPPGAQNTGELFF

len: 14
abundance: once
v_gene: TRBV9
CDR3aa: CASSRAQVAGELFF

len: 16
abundance: NA
v_gene: TRBV6-1
CDR3aa: CASSDSWGHSTDTQYF

len: 13
abundance: NA
v_gene: TRBV5-1
CDR3aa: CASSLPGVTEAFF

len: 14
abundance: NA
v_gene: TRBV10-3
CDR3aa: CAIRSRSGSYEQYF

len: 15
abundance: NA
v_gene: TRBV2
CDR3aa: CASSEARQAPYEQYF

len: 17
abundance: NA
v_gene: TRBV6-1
CDR3aa: CASSGARGRGDTDTQYF

len: 14
abundance: few
v_gene: TRBV10-1
CDR3aa: CASSHGRRGGEQYF

len: 12
abundance: NA
v_gene: TRBV5-6
CDR3aa: CASSLVPSEQYF

len: 11
abundance: NA
v_gene: TRBV20-1
CDR3aa: CSAQGQEGYTF

len: 16
abundance: NA
v_gene: TRBV5-5
CDR3aa: CASSLALAGVGETQYF

len: 16
abundance: NA
v_gene: TRBV11-2
CDR3aa: CASSLDKSGKVETQYF

len: 12
abundance: NA
v_gene: TRBV18
CDR3aa: CASSGQGYEQYF

len: 14
abundance: NA
v_gene: TRBV5-1
CDR3aa: CASSSTGSNEKLFF

len: 14
abundance: NA
v_gene: TRBV19
CDR3aa: CASNVGGPYNEQFF

len: 13
abundance: few
v_gene: TRBV5-1
CDR3aa: CASRQDPNYGYTF

len: 17
abundance: NA
v_gene: TRBV5-8
CDR3aa: CASRKLDRADLNTEAFF

len: 15
abundance: once
v_gene: TRBV29-1
CDR3aa: CSVERTSGREDTQYF

len: 15
abundance: NA
v_gene: TRBV28
CDR3aa: CASSSSGSGSGELFF

len: 14
abundance: NA
v_gene: TRBV5-4
CDR3aa: CASSHPGNQETQYF

len: 16
abundance: NA
v_gene: TRBV10-3
CDR3aa: CAISESRTGTSSEQYF

len: 14
abundance: NA
v_gene: TRBV6-5
CDR3aa: CASTKTNSGNTIYF

len: 14
abundance: NA
v_gene: TRBV6-4
CDR3aa: CASSANPGGGTQYF

len: 15
abundance: once
v_gene: TRBV6-1
CDR3aa: CASSDFGGVGNTIYF

len: 21
abundance: NA
v_gene: TRBV15
CDR3aa: CATSSEYTGTSGSFNTGELFF

len: 13
abundance: NA
v_gene: TRBV5-6
CDR3aa: CASGRDSEREAFF

len: 14
abundance: once
v_gene: TRBV7-9
CDR3aa: CASSPSGRAFEQFF

len: 16
abundance: NA
v_gene: TRBV9
CDR3aa: CASSPIGVPPNNEQFF

len: 14
abundance: NA
v_gene: TRBV7-9
CDR3aa: CASSLREVQETQYF